These T cell receptor beta chains were read from a single sample in a study of response to subunit inactivated influenza vaccine. MiXCR, applied by TCRdb to the RT-PCR reads, yields one record per CDR3 protein. The table includes hundreds of thousands of distinct CDR3 sequences, approximately 14% detected once. Sequencing used PBMCs from blood, obtained roughly 12 days after vaccination. The receptors were sampled from a man aged 45-60 years who received an inactivated influenza vaccine. CDR3s leave out the opening cysteine and the closing phenylalanine or tryptophan.

j_gene: TRBJ1-1
v_gene: TRBV6-2/TRBV6-3
CDR3aa: ASSYNANIAAYTEAF

j_gene: TRBJ2-3
v_gene: TRBV4-3
CDR3aa: ASSQPGRGGDTQY

j_gene: TRBJ2-5
v_gene: TRBV10-3
CDR3aa: AIRAGTGQETQY

j_gene: TRBJ2-1
v_gene: TRBV11-3
CDR3aa: ASSFTRRDEQF

j_gene: TRBJ2-1
v_gene: TRBV20-1
CDR3aa: SANGRSSYNEQF

j_gene: TRBJ1-6
v_gene: TRBV6-5
CDR3aa: ASSYSTPNNSPLH

j_gene: TRBJ1-1
v_gene: TRBV5-1
CDR3aa: ASSSSQQGAMNTEAF

j_gene: TRBJ1-1
v_gene: TRBV18
CDR3aa: ASSPRAGVNTEAF

j_gene: TRBJ2-7
v_gene: TRBV28
CDR3aa: ASSPGGDREQY

j_gene: TRBJ2-1
v_gene: TRBV20-1
CDR3aa: SARDLLGYNEQF

j_gene: TRBJ1-1
v_gene: TRBV2
CDR3aa: ASSERDPLTEAF

j_gene: TRBJ2-5
v_gene: TRBV7-2
CDR3aa: ASSLVRGGREETQY

j_gene: TRBJ2-7
v_gene: TRBV15
CDR3aa: ATSTRGWGDHEQY

j_gene: TRBJ1-1
v_gene: TRBV7-8
CDR3aa: ASSLDTGRSEAF

j_gene: TRBJ2-5
v_gene: TRBV18
CDR3aa: ASSPPAQSETQY

j_gene: TRBJ2-1
v_gene: TRBV20-1
CDR3aa: SAPQAGSSYNEQF

j_gene: TRBJ1-2
v_gene: TRBV4-1
CDR3aa: ASRPLGQPYGYT

j_gene: TRBJ2-3
v_gene: TRBV24-1
CDR3aa: ATRADNTDTQY

j_gene: TRBJ2-7
v_gene: TRBV20-1
CDR3aa: SGQDRGGEQY

j_gene: TRBJ2-1
v_gene: TRBV7-8
CDR3aa: ASSKGLAGVGDEQF

j_gene: TRBJ2-6
v_gene: TRBV5-1
CDR3aa: ASSLTYSSGANVLT

j_gene: TRBJ2-5
v_gene: TRBV7-9
CDR3aa: ASSTPRQETQY

j_gene: TRBJ1-1
v_gene: TRBV5-1
CDR3aa: ASSLLDSNTEAF